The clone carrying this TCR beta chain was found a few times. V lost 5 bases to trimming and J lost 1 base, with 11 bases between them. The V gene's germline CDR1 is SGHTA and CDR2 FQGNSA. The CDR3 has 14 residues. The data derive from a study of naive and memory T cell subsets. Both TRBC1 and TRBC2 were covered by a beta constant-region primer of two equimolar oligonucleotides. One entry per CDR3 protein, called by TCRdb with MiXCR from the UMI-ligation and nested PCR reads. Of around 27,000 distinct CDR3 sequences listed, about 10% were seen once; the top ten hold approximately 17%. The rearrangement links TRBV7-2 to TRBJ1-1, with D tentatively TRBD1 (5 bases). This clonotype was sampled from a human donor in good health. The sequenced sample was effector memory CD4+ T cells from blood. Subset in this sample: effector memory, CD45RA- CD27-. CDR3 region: CASSTRGSNTEAFF. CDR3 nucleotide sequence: TGTGCCAGCAGCACGAGGGGATCGAACACTGAAGCTTTCTTT.